This T cell receptor beta chain stems from a study of T cell responses to AZD1222 COVID-19 vaccine. The assay was immunoSEQ multiplex PCR, and TCRdb's table has in-frame clones only and misses some. The table records roughly 120,000 clones, more than 80% of them present only once. Comments on this clone: Its antigen is as yet unknown.

Whole-study results and caveats: Of spike-specific TCRs, nearly half reportedly target regions left unmutated in variants.

The source material was peripheral blood, sampled on day 0 of AZD1222 vaccination. The source is an adult in good health.

The CDR3 coding sequence is TGCGCCAGCAGCCAAGGTCGCAGGGGGCAAACTAACTATGGCTACACCTTC. It specifies CASSQGRRGQTNYGYTF. The rearrangement joins TRBV4-1 to TRBJ1-2, with 8 bases lining up with TRBD1. CDR1 is MGHRA, CDR2 YSYEKL, per germline. The V and J ends lost 1 base and 0 bases, in that order; junction bases with no gene match: 7. The CDR3 is 17 amino acids.